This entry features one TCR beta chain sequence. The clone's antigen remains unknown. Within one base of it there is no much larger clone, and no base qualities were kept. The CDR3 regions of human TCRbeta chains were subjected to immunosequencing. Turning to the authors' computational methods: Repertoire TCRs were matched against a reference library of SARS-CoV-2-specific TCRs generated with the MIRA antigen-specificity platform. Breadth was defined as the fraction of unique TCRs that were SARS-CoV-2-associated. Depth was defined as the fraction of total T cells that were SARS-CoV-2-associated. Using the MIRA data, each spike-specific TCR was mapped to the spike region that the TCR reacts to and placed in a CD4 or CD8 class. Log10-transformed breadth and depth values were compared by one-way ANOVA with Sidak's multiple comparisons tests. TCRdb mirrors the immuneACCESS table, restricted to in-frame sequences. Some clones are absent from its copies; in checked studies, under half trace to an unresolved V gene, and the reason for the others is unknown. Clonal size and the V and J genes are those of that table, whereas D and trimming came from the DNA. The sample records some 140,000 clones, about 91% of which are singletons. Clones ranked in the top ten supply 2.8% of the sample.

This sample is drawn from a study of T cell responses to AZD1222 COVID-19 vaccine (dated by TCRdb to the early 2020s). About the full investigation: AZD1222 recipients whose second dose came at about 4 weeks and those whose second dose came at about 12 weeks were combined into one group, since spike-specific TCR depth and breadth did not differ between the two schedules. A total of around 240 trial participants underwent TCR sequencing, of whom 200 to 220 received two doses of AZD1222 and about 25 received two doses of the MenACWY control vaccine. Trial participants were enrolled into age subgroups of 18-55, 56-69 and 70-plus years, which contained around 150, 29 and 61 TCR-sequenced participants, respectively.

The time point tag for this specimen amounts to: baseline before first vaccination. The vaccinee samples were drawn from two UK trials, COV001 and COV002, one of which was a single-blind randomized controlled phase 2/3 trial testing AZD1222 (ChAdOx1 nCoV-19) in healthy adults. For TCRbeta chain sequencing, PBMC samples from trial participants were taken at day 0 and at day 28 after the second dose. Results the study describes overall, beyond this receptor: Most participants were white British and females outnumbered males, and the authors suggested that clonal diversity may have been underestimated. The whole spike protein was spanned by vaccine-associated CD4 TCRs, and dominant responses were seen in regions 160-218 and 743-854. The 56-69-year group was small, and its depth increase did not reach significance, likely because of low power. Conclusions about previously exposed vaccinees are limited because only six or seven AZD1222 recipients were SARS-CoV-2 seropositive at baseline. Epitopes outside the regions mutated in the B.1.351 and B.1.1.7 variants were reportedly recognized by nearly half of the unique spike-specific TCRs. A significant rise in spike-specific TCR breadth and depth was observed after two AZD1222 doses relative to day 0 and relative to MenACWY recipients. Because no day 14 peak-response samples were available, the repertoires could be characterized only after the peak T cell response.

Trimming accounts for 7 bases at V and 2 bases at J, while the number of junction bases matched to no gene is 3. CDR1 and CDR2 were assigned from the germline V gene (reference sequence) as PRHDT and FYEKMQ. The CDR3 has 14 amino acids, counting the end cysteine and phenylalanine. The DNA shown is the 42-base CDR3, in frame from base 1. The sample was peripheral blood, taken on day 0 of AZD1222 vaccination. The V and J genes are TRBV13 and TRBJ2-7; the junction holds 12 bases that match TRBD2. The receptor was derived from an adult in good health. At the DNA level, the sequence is TGTGCCAGCACCACTAGCGGGAGGACCTACGAGCAGTACTTC. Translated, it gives CASTTSGRTYEQYF.